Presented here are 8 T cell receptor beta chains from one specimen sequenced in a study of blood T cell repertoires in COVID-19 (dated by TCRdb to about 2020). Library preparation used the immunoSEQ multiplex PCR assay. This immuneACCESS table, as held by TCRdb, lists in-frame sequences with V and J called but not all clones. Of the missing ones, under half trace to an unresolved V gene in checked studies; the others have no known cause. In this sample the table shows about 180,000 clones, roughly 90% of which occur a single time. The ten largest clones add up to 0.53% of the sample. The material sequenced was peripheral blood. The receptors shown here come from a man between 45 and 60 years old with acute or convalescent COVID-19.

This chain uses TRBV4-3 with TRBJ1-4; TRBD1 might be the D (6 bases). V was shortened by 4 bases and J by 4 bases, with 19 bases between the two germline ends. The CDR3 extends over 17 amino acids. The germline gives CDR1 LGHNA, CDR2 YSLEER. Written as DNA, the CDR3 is TGCGCCAGCAGCCCCGACAGGCTTATTGACTATAATGAAAAACTGTTTTTT. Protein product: CASSPDRLIDYNEKLFF.

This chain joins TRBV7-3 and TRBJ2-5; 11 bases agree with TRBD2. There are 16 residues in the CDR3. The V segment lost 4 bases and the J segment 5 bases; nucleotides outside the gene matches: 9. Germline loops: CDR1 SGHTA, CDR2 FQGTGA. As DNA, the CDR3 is TGTGCCAGCAGCTCCGGATTAGCGGGGGGGCGGGAGACCCAGTACTTC. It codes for CASSSGLAGGRETQYF.

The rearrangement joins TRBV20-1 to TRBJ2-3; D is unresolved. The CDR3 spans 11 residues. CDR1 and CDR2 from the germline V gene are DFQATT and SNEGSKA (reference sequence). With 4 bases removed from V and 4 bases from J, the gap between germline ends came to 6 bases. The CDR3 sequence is CSAKGADTQYF. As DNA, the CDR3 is TGCAGTGCTAAAGGAGCAGATACGCAGTATTTT.

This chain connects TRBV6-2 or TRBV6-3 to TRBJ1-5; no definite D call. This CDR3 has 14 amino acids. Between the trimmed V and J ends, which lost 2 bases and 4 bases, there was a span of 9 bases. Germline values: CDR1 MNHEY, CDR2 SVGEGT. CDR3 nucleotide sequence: TGTGCCAGCAGTTACGTACAAGAAAATCAGCCCCAGCATTTT. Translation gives CASSYVQENQPQHF.

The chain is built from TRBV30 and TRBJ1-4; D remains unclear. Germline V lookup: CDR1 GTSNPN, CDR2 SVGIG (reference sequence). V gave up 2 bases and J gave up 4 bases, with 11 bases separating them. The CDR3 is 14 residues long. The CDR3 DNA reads TGTGCCTGGAGTCCGGGCGGGGATAATGAAAAACTGTTTTTT. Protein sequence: CAWSPGGDNEKLFF.

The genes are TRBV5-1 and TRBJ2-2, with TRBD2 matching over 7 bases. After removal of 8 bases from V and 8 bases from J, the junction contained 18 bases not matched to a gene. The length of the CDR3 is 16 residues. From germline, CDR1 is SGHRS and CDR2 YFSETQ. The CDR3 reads CASRELAGVPPGELFF. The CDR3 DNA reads TGCGCCAGTAGGGAATTGGCGGGAGTACCGCCGGGGGAGCTGTTTTTT.

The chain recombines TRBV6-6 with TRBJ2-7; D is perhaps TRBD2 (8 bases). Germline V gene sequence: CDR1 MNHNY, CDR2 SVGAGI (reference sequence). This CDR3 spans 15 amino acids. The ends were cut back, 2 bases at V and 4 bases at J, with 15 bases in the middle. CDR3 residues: CASSYGTRGRYEQYV. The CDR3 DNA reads TGTGCCAGCAGTTACGGGACTAGGGGGCGGTACGAGCAGTACGTC.

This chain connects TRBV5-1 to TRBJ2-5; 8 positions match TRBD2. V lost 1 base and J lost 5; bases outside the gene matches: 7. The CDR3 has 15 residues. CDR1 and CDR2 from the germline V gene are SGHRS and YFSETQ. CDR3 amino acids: CASSLNGGALETQYF. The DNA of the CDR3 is TGCGCCAGCAGCTTGAACGGGGGGGCCCTGGAGACCCAGTACTTC.